Listed below are T cell receptor beta chains from one sample, sequenced in a study of naive and memory T cell subsets. TCRdb ran MiXCR on the UMI-ligation and nested PCR reads and lists one entry per CDR3 protein. This table holds about 120,000 distinct CDR3 sequences, 35% to 45% found once. What was sequenced was central memory CD4+ T cells from blood. The receptors were gathered from a human donor in good health. Both conserved end residues are part of each CDR3. D genes are given only for firm matches. The size field is filled for only some rows; it gives once, few, many or a size class.

CDR3 protein: CASSRNIRGNYGYTF
CDR3 DNA: TGTGCCAGCAGCCGGAATATCCGGGGGAACTATGGCTACACCTTC
D gene: NA
clone size: NA
J gene: TRBJ1-2
V gene: TRBV14

CDR3 protein: CASQIAGGINEQFF
CDR3 DNA: TGTGCCAGTCAAATAGCGGGAGGCATCAATGAGCAGTTCTTC
D gene: TRBD2
clone size: few
J gene: TRBJ2-1
V gene: TRBV28

CDR3 protein: CASSVDRNKNIQYF
CDR3 DNA: TGTGCCAGCAGTGTGGACAGGAATAAAAACATTCAGTACTTC
D gene: TRBD1
clone size: NA
J gene: TRBJ2-4
V gene: TRBV2

CDR3 protein: CASSHTHNEQFF
CDR3 DNA: TGTGCCAGCAGCCACACCCACAATGAGCAGTTCTTC
D gene: NA
clone size: NA
J gene: TRBJ2-1
V gene: TRBV3-1

CDR3 protein: CASSVRGTGEPNTGELFF
CDR3 DNA: TGTGCCAGCAGCGTCCGCGGGACAGGGGAGCCGAACACCGGGGAGCTGTTTTTT
D gene: TRBD1
clone size: NA
J gene: TRBJ2-2
V gene: TRBV7-9

CDR3 protein: CASSPVDRGAGTQHF
CDR3 DNA: TGTGCCAGCAGCCCCGTGGACAGGGGAGCGGGGACCCAGCATTTT
D gene: TRBD1
clone size: NA
J gene: TRBJ1-5
V gene: TRBV28

CDR3 protein: CAISELVQAPGDEQFF
CDR3 DNA: TGTGCCATCAGTGAGTTGGTGCAGGCCCCGGGGGATGAGCAGTTCTTC
D gene: NA
clone size: many
J gene: TRBJ2-1
V gene: TRBV10-3

CDR3 protein: CASSRQGGVYEQYF
CDR3 DNA: TGTGCCAGCAGCCGACAGGGCGGCGTATACGAGCAGTACTTC
D gene: TRBD1
clone size: NA
J gene: TRBJ2-7
V gene: TRBV7-8

CDR3 protein: CASSPRTSGRNEQFF
CDR3 DNA: TGTGCCAGCAGCCCGAGGACTAGCGGGAGAAATGAGCAGTTCTTC
D gene: TRBD2
clone size: few
J gene: TRBJ2-1
V gene: TRBV7-6

CDR3 protein: CASGSGLPPGELFF
CDR3 DNA: TGTGCTAGTGGTTCGGGACTTCCACCGGGGGAGCTGTTTTTT
D gene: NA
clone size: few
J gene: TRBJ2-2
V gene: TRBV12-5

CDR3 protein: CASSAGGSAEQYF
CDR3 DNA: TGCGCCAGCAGCGCGGGAGGGTCCGCCGAGCAGTACTTC
D gene: TRBD2
clone size: few
J gene: TRBJ2-7
V gene: TRBV5-1

CDR3 protein: CASSLAGTGNEQYF
CDR3 DNA: TGTGCCAGCAGCTTAGCGGGGACAGGGAACGAGCAGTACTTC
D gene: TRBD1
clone size: NA
J gene: TRBJ2-7
V gene: TRBV7-9

CDR3 protein: CASSSSGKGGEQFF
CDR3 DNA: TGTGCCAGCAGTTCCAGCGGGAAGGGCGGTGAGCAGTTCTTC
D gene: TRBD2
clone size: few
J gene: TRBJ2-1
V gene: TRBV27

CDR3 protein: CASSLVRAGVDGWETQYF
CDR3 DNA: TGTGCCAGCAGTTTAGTGAGGGCGGGAGTGGACGGGTGGGAGACCCAGTACTTC
D gene: TRBD2
clone size: NA
J gene: TRBJ2-5
V gene: TRBV12-3/TRBV12-4

CDR3 protein: CSVEGADRVPYF
CDR3 DNA: TGCAGCGTTGAAGGAGCAGACAGGGTTCCGTACTTC
D gene: TRBD1
clone size: many
J gene: TRBJ2-7
V gene: TRBV29-1

CDR3 protein: CASSLRDFREQYF
CDR3 DNA: TGTGCCAGCAGCTTGAGGGATTTTCGGGAGCAGTACTTC
D gene: NA
clone size: few
J gene: TRBJ2-7
V gene: TRBV7-2

CDR3 protein: CASSLTISTDTQYF
CDR3 DNA: TGTGCCAGCAGCTTGACGATTAGCACAGATACGCAGTATTTT
D gene: NA
clone size: NA
J gene: TRBJ2-3
V gene: TRBV7-2

CDR3 protein: CSLGTSGSLSNEQFF
CDR3 DNA: TGCAGCCTTGGGACTAGCGGGAGTCTGAGCAATGAGCAGTTCTTC
D gene: TRBD2
clone size: few
J gene: TRBJ2-1
V gene: TRBV29-1

CDR3 protein: CASSFSQPNSPLHF
CDR3 DNA: TGTGCCAGCAGTTTTTCCCAACCGAATTCACCCCTCCACTTT
D gene: NA
clone size: NA
J gene: TRBJ1-6
V gene: TRBV12-3/TRBV12-4

CDR3 protein: CSVGRGNEKLFF
CDR3 DNA: TGCAGCGTTGGCAGGGGAAATGAAAAACTGTTTTTT
D gene: NA
clone size: NA
J gene: TRBJ1-4
V gene: TRBV29-1

CDR3 protein: CASSVGKSYGYTF
CDR3 DNA: TGTGCCAGCAGCGTAGGGAAGAGTTATGGCTACACCTTC
D gene: NA
clone size: NA
J gene: TRBJ1-2
V gene: TRBV9

CDR3 protein: CASSLMVVRGNTEAFF
CDR3 DNA: TGTGCCAGCAGCTTAATGGTGGTCAGGGGCAACACTGAAGCTTTCTTT
D gene: NA
clone size: NA
J gene: TRBJ1-1
V gene: TRBV5-4

CDR3 protein: CAICPAGTDTQYF
CDR3 DNA: TGTGCCATCTGTCCCGCAGGCACAGATACGCAGTATTTT
D gene: NA
clone size: few
J gene: TRBJ2-3
V gene: TRBV10-3

CDR3 protein: CASSSPSRGATNEKLFF
CDR3 DNA: TGTGCCAGCAGTTCACCCTCACGCGGCGCAACTAATGAAAAACTGTTTTTT
D gene: NA
clone size: few
J gene: TRBJ1-4
V gene: TRBV28

CDR3 protein: CASRTGTRISYEQYF
CDR3 DNA: TGCGCCAGCAGAACCGGGACTAGGATCTCCTACGAGCAGTACTTC
D gene: TRBD2
clone size: NA
J gene: TRBJ2-7
V gene: TRBV5-1

CDR3 protein: CASTETQYF
CDR3 DNA: TGTGCCAGCACGGAGACCCAGTACTTC
D gene: NA
clone size: NA
J gene: TRBJ2-5
V gene: TRBV9

CDR3 protein: CASNRQGPIDEQYF
CDR3 DNA: TGTGCCAGCAACAGACAGGGCCCCATCGACGAGCAGTACTTC
D gene: TRBD1
clone size: few
J gene: TRBJ2-7
V gene: TRBV28

CDR3 protein: CASSPQGAETQYF
CDR3 DNA: TGTGCCAGCAGCCCGCAGGGGGCCGAGACCCAGTACTTC
D gene: TRBD1
clone size: few
J gene: TRBJ2-5
V gene: TRBV7-2

CDR3 protein: CASSTTGGTNIQYF
CDR3 DNA: TGCGCCAGCAGTACAACAGGGGGTACAAACATTCAGTACTTC
D gene: TRBD1
clone size: NA
J gene: TRBJ2-4
V gene: TRBV10-2

CDR3 protein: CASSPGRLGEAFF
CDR3 DNA: TGCGCCAGCAGCCCCGGTCGTCTAGGTGAAGCTTTCTTT
D gene: NA
clone size: NA
J gene: TRBJ1-1
V gene: TRBV5-1

CDR3 protein: CASSSRLAGGGGEQFF
CDR3 DNA: TGTGCCAGCAGTTCCCGACTAGCGGGAGGGGGGGGTGAGCAGTTCTTC
D gene: TRBD2
clone size: many
J gene: TRBJ2-1
V gene: TRBV7-2

CDR3 protein: CASSLRAWGTSGKGGELFF
CDR3 DNA: TGTGCCAGCAGCCTTAGGGCGTGGGGGACTAGCGGGAAAGGCGGGGAGCTGTTTTTT
D gene: TRBD2
clone size: NA
J gene: TRBJ2-2
V gene: TRBV12-3/TRBV12-4

CDR3 protein: CASSVAWNTGELFF
CDR3 DNA: TGTGCCAGCAGCGTAGCTTGGAACACCGGGGAGCTGTTTTTT
D gene: NA
clone size: few
J gene: TRBJ2-2
V gene: TRBV9

CDR3 protein: CSGTSAGWDEQFF
CDR3 DNA: TGCAGTGGAACTAGCGCGGGCTGGGATGAGCAGTTCTTC
D gene: TRBD2
clone size: NA
J gene: TRBJ2-1
V gene: TRBV20-1

CDR3 protein: CASSGGYNEQFF
CDR3 DNA: TGCGCCAGCAGCGGAGGGTACAATGAGCAGTTCTTC
D gene: NA
clone size: once
J gene: TRBJ2-1
V gene: TRBV5-1

CDR3 protein: CASRVQGINNEQFF
CDR3 DNA: TGCGCCAGCAGAGTCCAGGGAATTAACAATGAGCAGTTCTTC
D gene: NA
clone size: NA
J gene: TRBJ2-1
V gene: TRBV5-1

CDR3 protein: CAWSVQGGSSNQPQHF
CDR3 DNA: TGTGCCTGGAGTGTACAGGGTGGTTCTAGCAATCAGCCCCAGCATTTT
D gene: NA
clone size: NA
J gene: TRBJ1-5
V gene: TRBV30

CDR3 protein: CATSRDTGRDTQYF
CDR3 DNA: TGTGCCACCAGCAGAGATACCGGGAGAGATACGCAGTATTTT
D gene: NA
clone size: NA
J gene: TRBJ2-3
V gene: TRBV15

CDR3 protein: CASSTDRASGNEQFF
CDR3 DNA: TGCGCCAGCAGCACCGACAGGGCATCCGGCAATGAGCAGTTCTTC
D gene: TRBD1
clone size: NA
J gene: TRBJ2-1
V gene: TRBV5-1

CDR3 protein: CASSAPQAARLHNQPQHF
CDR3 DNA: TGTGCCAGCAGTGCACCCCAGGCCGCAAGGCTCCACAATCAGCCCCAGCATTTT
D gene: NA
clone size: NA
J gene: TRBJ1-5
V gene: TRBV28

CDR3 protein: CASSQDIRGQLFF
CDR3 DNA: TGTGCCAGCAGCCAAGACATCCGGGGGCAACTGTTTTTT
D gene: NA
clone size: NA
J gene: TRBJ1-4
V gene: TRBV14